The clone carrying this T cell receptor beta chain was detected once. Germline V gives CDR1 MNHEY, CDR2 SVGAGI. V gave up 0 bases and J gave up 4 bases, with 12 bases separating them. The CDR3 consists of 15 residues. For the second PCR, which ran for about 6 to 11 cycles, a sample-barcoded 5' primer and a J-beta primer mix were used. TCRdb re-called the 5' RACE reads with MiXCR, one entry per CDR3 protein. The sample comprises over 700,000 distinct CDR3 sequences, around 25% of which are singletons, and 9.4% rests with the top ten. The data are from a study of blood T cells in healthy people across ages. These data were also filed under a second study, of T cells of mothers and their children.

Sample: blood. The origin of this receptor is a boy between 10 and 17 years old in good health. The chain has TRBV6-5 and TRBJ1-2; D is unresolved. DNA for the CDR3: TGTGCCAGCAGTTACTCCCTATCACGGGGCTATGGCTACACCTTC. It yields the protein CASSYSLSRGYGYTF.